A single TCR beta chain is shown here with its context. These data belong to a study of memory CD8 T cells in hepatitis C reinfection. Study-level background: HCV reinfection meant a positive HCV RNA test after two negative tests at least 60 days apart.

Time point noted: pre-reinfection, 55 to 20 weeks before reinfection detection. The sorted cells went straight to TCR sequencing with no prior in vitro expansion. Assay: immunoSEQ multiplex PCR; the TCRdb copy retains only in-frame clones and omits some. Of about 50,000 clones in the sample, about nine tenths were seen once. Germline V gene lookup returns CDR1 SGHDT and CDR2 YYEEEE. The V and J ends lost 0 bases and 2 bases respectively, with 9 bases between them. The CDR3 is made up of 14 amino acids. The chain employs TRBV5-6 and TRBJ2-7, with D possibly matching TRBD1 (6 bases). Sequencing input: naive CD8+ T cells sorted from blood. This sequence was found in a man younger than 30 with hepatitis C virus infection. The CDR3 coding sequence is TGTGCCAGCAGCTTGGGTGAGGGGGCCTACGAGCAGTACTTC. Residues: CASSLGEGAYEQYF. Drawing the rest from reference TRBV5-6 and TRBJ2-7, the complete variable domain is DAGVTQSPTHLIKTRGQQVTLRCSPKSGHDTVSWYQQALGQGPQFIFQYYEEEERQRGNFPDRFSGHQFPNYSSELNVNALLLGDSALYLCASSLGEGAYEQYFGPGTRLTVT.